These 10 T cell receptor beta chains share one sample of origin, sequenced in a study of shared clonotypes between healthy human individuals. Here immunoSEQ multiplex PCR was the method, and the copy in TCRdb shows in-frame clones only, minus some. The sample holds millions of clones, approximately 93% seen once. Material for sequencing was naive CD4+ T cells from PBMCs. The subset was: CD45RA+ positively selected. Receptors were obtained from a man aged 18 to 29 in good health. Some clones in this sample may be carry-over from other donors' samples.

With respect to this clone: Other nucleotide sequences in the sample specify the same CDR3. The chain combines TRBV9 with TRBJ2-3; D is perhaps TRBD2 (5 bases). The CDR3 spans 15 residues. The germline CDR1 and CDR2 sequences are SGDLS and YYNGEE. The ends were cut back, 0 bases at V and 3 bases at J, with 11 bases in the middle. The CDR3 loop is CASSVAPRGTDTQYF. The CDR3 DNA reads TGTGCCAGCAGCGTAGCTCCCCGGGGTACAGATACGCAGTATTTT.

The CDR3 DNA reads as TGTGCCAGCAGCTTCGGGACAGGGACTTATGGCTACACCTTC. It translates to CASSFGTGTYGYTF. V and J are TRBV5-4 and TRBJ1-2; 9 bases are shared with TRBD1. Germline V gene sequence: CDR1 SGHNT, CDR2 YYREEE (reference sequence). The length of the CDR3 is 14 residues. V trimming: 2 bases; J trimming: 5 bases; junction bases outside the gene matches: 4.

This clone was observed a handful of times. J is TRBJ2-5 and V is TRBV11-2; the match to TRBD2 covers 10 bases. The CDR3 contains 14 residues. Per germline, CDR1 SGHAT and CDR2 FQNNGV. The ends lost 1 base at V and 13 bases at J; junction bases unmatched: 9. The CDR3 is CASSLARLAGAMYF. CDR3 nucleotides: TGTGCCAGCAGCTTAGCCCGCCTAGCGGGGGCCATGTACTTC.

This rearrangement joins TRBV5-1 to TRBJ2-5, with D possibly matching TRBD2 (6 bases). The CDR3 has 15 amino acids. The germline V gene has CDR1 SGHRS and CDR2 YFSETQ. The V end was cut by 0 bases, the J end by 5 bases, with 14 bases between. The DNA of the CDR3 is TGCGCCAGCAGCTTGGTTTCGGGAGTGGGCGAGACCCAGTACTTC. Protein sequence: CASSLVSGVGETQYF.

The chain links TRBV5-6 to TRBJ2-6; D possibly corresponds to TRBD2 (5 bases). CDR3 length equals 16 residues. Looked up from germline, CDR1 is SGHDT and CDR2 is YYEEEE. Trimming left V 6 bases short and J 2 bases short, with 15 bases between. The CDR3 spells CASTLSGYTGANVLTF. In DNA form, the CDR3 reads TGTGCCAGCACCCTCTCGGGGTATACTGGGGCCAACGTCCTGACTTTC.

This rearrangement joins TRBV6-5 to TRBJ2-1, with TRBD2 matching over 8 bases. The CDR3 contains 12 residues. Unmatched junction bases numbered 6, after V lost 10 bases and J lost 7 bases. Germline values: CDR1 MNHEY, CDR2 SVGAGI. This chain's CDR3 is CATSGRENEQFF. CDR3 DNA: TGTGCCACCAGCGGGAGAGAAAATGAGCAGTTCTTC.

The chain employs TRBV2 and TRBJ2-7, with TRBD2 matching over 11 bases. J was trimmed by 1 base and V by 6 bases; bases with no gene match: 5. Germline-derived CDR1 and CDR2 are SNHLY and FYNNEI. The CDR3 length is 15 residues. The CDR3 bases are TGTGCCAGCAGCGCCGGGACTAGCGGATCCTACGAGCAGTACTTC. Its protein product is CASSAGTSGSYEQYF. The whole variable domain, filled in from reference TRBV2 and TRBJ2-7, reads EPEVTQTPSHQVTQMGQEVILRCVPISNHLYFYWYRQILGQKVEFLVSFYNNEISEKSEIFDDQFSVERPDGSNFTLKIRSTKLEDSAMYFCASSAGTSGSYEQYFGPGTRLTVT.

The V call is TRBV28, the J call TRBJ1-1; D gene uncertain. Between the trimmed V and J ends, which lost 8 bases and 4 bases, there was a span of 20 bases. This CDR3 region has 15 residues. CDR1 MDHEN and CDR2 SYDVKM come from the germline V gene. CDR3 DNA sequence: TGTGCCAGCGACCCCGCGAAGGGCAAGGCCACTGAAGCTTTCTTT. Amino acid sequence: CASDPAKGKATEAFF.

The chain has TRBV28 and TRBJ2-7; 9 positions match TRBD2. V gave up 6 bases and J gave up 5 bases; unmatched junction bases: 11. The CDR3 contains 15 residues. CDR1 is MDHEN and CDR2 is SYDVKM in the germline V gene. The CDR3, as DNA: TGTGCCAGCAGCACATTTGGACTAGCGTGGCACGAGCAGTACTTC. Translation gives CASSTFGLAWHEQYF.

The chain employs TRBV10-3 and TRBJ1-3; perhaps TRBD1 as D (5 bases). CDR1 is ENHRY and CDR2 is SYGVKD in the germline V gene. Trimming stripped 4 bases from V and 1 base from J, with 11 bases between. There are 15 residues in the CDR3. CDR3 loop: CAISALGGSGNTIYF. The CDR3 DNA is TGTGCCATCAGTGCGTTGGGGGGATCTGGAAACACCATATATTTT.